This TCR beta chain emerged from a study of blood T cell repertoires in COVID-19. Across the study: T cells, B-cell-depleted T cells, or PBMCs supplied cDNA or gDNA.

In the original workflow: The assay estimated nucleated cells by amplifying reference gene primers. Using immunoSEQ multiplex PCR, the repertoire was profiled, and TCRdb retains in-frame clones only, with some absent. D and trimming come from the DNA, and the V and J calls and clone size come from that table. The sample includes more than 140,000 clones, 70% to 90% of them seen just once. V shed 1 base and J 6 bases; nucleotides not matched to a gene: 11. The CDR3 consists of 16 residues. From germline, CDR1 is SGDLS and CDR2 YYNGEE. The TCR was taken from a woman aged 55-70 years with acute or convalescent COVID-19. The sample comprised peripheral blood. The gene calls are TRBV9 and TRBJ2-3; 7 bases fit TRBD2. The chain's CDR3 is CASSVTPTGAGDTQYF. CDR3 bases: TGTGCCAGCAGCGTAACCCCCACGGGAGCGGGGGATACGCAGTATTTT.